This T cell receptor beta chain was found in a study of Graves' ophthalmopathy and Graves' hyperthyroidism. Overall study context: Hyperthyroidism was considered stable when no ophthalmopathy appeared within 18 months of follow-up. Study outcomes and limitations: Clonotypes were expanded in thyroid at above 0.001 frequency, and most also appeared in blood.

The authors amplified TCR beta CDR3 regions from RNA transcripts. First-round RT-PCR employed HTBI primers, with a second-round multiplex PCR after it. MiXCR, applied by TCRdb to the multiplex PCR reads, yields one record per CDR3 protein. The sample lists roughly 1.1 million distinct CDR3 sequences; 35% to 40% were seen once. J gave up 7 bases and V 3 bases, and 3 bases lay outside the gene matches. Germline CDR1 reads LGHNA; CDR2 reads YSLEER. CDR3 length: 15 amino acids. As regards this clonotype: Its specificity is not known.

Aged 18 to 65, hyperthyroidism patients had been newly diagnosed, with under 2 months' duration. The chain is built from TRBV4-3 and TRBJ1-6, with 10 positions matching TRBD1. Sequencing was done on a sample of peripheral blood or thyroid tissue (not recorded which). This receptor was identified in an adult man with Graves' hyperthyroidism. The CDR3 region has the DNA TGCGCCAGCAGCCAGGGGACAGGGGTGAATTCACCCCTCCACTTT. Amino acids: CASSQGTGVNSPLHF.